What follows are 10 T cell receptor beta chains derived from one specimen sequenced in a study of shared clonotypes between healthy human individuals. Sequencing used immunoSEQ multiplex PCR; TCRdb keeps in-frame clones, though not all of them. The sample holds roughly 2.2 million clones, about 92% seen once. Source material: naive CD4+ T cells from PBMCs. Subset defined: CD45RA+ positively selected. These receptors were taken from a man between 18 and 29 years old in good health. Some clones in this sample may be carry-over from other donors' samples.

The genes are TRBV7-3 and TRBJ1-3; D remains unclear. There are 12 residues in the CDR3. V was cut by 2 bases and J by 8 bases, with 7 bases left in between. CDR1 is SGHTA, CDR2 FQGTGA, per germline. DNA of the CDR3: TGTGCCAGCAGCTTAGACCGTCACACCATATATTTT. It is translated as CASSLDRHTIYF.

The V and J genes are TRBV18 and TRBJ2-2; possible D gene TRBD1, 5 bases. V lost 2 bases to trimming and J lost 4 bases, with 8 bases between them. The CDR3 covers 14 residues. Per germline, CDR1 KGHSH and CDR2 LQKENI. The CDR3 is CASSPAGPTGELFF. CDR3 in DNA: TGTGCCAGCTCACCAGCAGGGCCCACCGGGGAGCTGTTTTTT.

CDR3 DNA: TGTGCCACCTCAGGGGGCTGGGCAGATACGCAGTATTTT. It yields the protein CATSGGWADTQYF. This chain connects TRBV2 to TRBJ2-3, with TRBD1 identical over 8 bases. The CDR3 length is 13 residues. V lost 10 bases, J lost 4 bases, and 7 bases stayed unmatched. The germline gives CDR1 SNHLY, CDR2 FYNNEI. The full variable domain, its missing parts supplied by reference TRBV2 and TRBJ2-3, is EPEVTQTPSHQVTQMGQEVILRCVPISNHLYFYWYRQILGQKVEFLVSFYNNEISEKSEIFDDQFSVERPDGSNFTLKIRSTKLEDSAMYFCATSGGWADTQYFGPGTRLTVL.

The chain carries TRBV5-1 and TRBJ2-7; D is perhaps TRBD1 or TRBD2 (5 bases each). Between the trimmed V and J ends, which lost 0 bases and 4 bases, there was a span of 11 bases. The CDR3 runs 14 residues. Germline assignment: CDR1 SGHRS and CDR2 YFSETQ. This CDR3 reads CASSLVGTVYEQYF. The CDR3 DNA is TGCGCCAGCAGCTTGGTTGGGACGGTTTACGAGCAGTACTTC.

The rearrangement links TRBV5-1 to TRBJ2-5; D remains ambiguous. Germline V gene data show CDR1 as SGHRS and CDR2 as YFSETQ. This CDR3 region has 14 residues. Trimming shortened V by 1 base and J by 5 bases, and 12 bases separated the two germline ends. CDR3 amino acids: CASSLLPASETQYF. The CDR3 nucleotides read TGCGCCAGCAGCTTGCTTCCAGCCTCCGAGACCCAGTACTTC.

The chain employs TRBV4-1 and TRBJ2-1, with 9 bases fitting TRBD2. The junction had 9 bases not matched to a gene; V was cut back by 1 base and J by 8 bases. Per the germline V gene, CDR1 is MGHRA and CDR2 is YSYEKL. The CDR3 extends over 16 amino acids. CDR3 DNA sequence: TGCGCCAGCAGCCAAGGCCTAGCGGGGCCCCCCTATGAGCAGTTCTTC. Protein: CASSQGLAGPPYEQFF.

DNA for the CDR3: TGCGCCAGCCACCTCACAGGTGGCCGACCTGGCTACACCTTC. Protein product: CASHLTGGRPGYTF. The chain couples TRBV10-1 to TRBJ1-2, with a tentative D call TRBD1 (5 bases). V gave up 8 bases and J gave up 7 bases, with 20 bases separating them. The CDR3 runs to 14 residues. CDR1 and CDR2 from the germline V gene are WNHNN and SYGVQD (reference sequence).

Notes on this clone: The same CDR3 arises from other DNA sequences in this sample as well. CDR3 DNA: TGTGCCAGCAGCTTAACGGGGGGAGGAAACACCATATATTTT. Residues: CASSLTGGGNTIYF. The V gene is TRBV7-3, the J gene TRBJ1-3, with a possible D match to TRBD1 (5 bases). The germline V gene encodes CDR1 SGHTA and CDR2 FQGTGA. With 0 bases removed from V and 4 bases from J, the gap between germline ends came to 7 bases. The CDR3 contains 14 residues.

CDR3: CASSSGTGSSGANVLTF. For the CDR3, the DNA is TGTGCCAGCAGCTCCGGGACAGGGAGCTCTGGGGCCAACGTCCTGACTTTC. The J gene is TRBJ2-6, the V gene TRBV28, with 9 bases fitting TRBD1. V trimming: 6 bases; J trimming: 0 bases; junction bases outside the gene matches: 6. The CDR3 length is 17 residues. The germline V gene has CDR1 MDHEN and CDR2 SYDVKM.

The rearrangement uses TRBV6-6 and TRBJ2-7, with 8 positions matching TRBD2. The CDR3 loop spans 13 amino acids. The germline CDR1 and CDR2 sequences are MNHNY and SVGAGI (reference sequence). The junction had 7 bases not matched to a gene; V was cut back by 6 bases and J by 6 bases. The CDR3 DNA reads TGTGCCAGCAGGACGGGACTAGTTCCCGAGCAGTACTTC. Translated: CASRTGLVPEQYF.